The 19 T cell receptor beta chains listed next were all sequenced from one sample in a study of human T cells and chemical hapten exposure. TCRdb called the RACE reads again in MiXCR, with one record for every CDR3 protein. The sample lists 350,000 to 400,000 distinct CDR3 sequences; about 6% were seen once. Time point here: patch test 2, 6 weeks after DPC sensitization. The treatment is: therapeutic diphenylcyclopropenone sensitization with weekly scalp DPC. Source: whole blood, taken in connection with sensitization to the hapten diphenylcyclopropenone (DPC). The source is a woman aged 18-35 years with alopecia areata. Some clones in this sample may be carry-over from other donors' samples.

The chain combines TRBV27 with TRBJ2-1, with TRBD2 as a possible D gene (7 bases). CDR1 is MNHEY, CDR2 SMNVEV, per germline (reference sequence). Trimming removed 5 bases at V and 7 bases at J, with 15 bases between. The CDR3 runs 14 residues. CDR3 region: CASSTGLGGNEQFF. CDR3 DNA: TGTGCCAGCAGTACAGGGTTGGGGGGGAATGAGCAGTTCTTC.

V usage is TRBV7-2 and J usage is TRBJ2-3; the D gene is possibly TRBD2 (6 bases). V dropped 1 base and J dropped 0 bases, with 8 bases sitting between them. There are 15 residues in the CDR3. CDR1 and CDR2 from the germline V gene are SGHTA and FQGNSA. CDR3 protein: CASSLEDYSTDTQYF. The CDR3 DNA sequence: TGTGCCAGCAGCTTAGAGGACTATAGCACAGATACGCAGTATTTT.

The chain combines TRBV10-3 with TRBJ1-2; D call uncertain. This CDR3 comprises 15 residues. V was shortened by 1 base and J by 4 bases, with 13 bases between the two germline ends. In germline, CDR1 is ENHRY, CDR2 SYGVKD. The CDR3 region has the DNA TGTGCCATCAGTGAGTTAGGGAACAGAGGCTATGGCTACACCTTC. The encoded protein is CAISELGNRGYGYTF.

This clonotype appeared many times. This rearrangement joins TRBV6-2 or TRBV6-3 to TRBJ1-6; TRBD1 agrees at 10 bases. Germline V gene lookup returns CDR1 MNHEY and CDR2 SVGEGT. V lost 6 bases and J lost 1; bases outside the gene matches: 3. The CDR3 runs 16 residues. The CDR3 sequence is CASSPGQGSYNSPLHF. The CDR3 DNA follows: TGTGCCAGCAGCCCGGGACAGGGGTCCTATAATTCACCCCTCCACTTT.

The V call is TRBV12-3 or TRBV12-4, the J call TRBJ1-2; D is unresolved. Trimming took off 6 bases at V and 3 bases at J, with 14 bases between the two ends. The CDR3 loop spans 14 amino acids. The CDR3: CASSPSPGDYGYTF. Written as DNA, the CDR3 is TGTGCCAGCAGCCCCTCCCCCGGGGACTATGGCTACACCTTC.

There are a few counts of this clonotype. The chain is built from TRBV12-3 or TRBV12-4 and TRBJ1-4, with D perhaps matching TRBD1 (6 bases). Trimming pared 1 base from V and 5 bases from J, leaving 11 bases between. The CDR3 is 15 residues long. CDR3 region: CASSLGGTGNEKLFF. The DNA of the CDR3 is TGTGCCAGCAGTTTAGGGGGAACAGGGAATGAAAAACTGTTTTTT.

Only a few counts were recorded for this clonotype. The gene calls are TRBV12-3 or TRBV12-4 and TRBJ1-6, with 10 positions matching TRBD1. The junction had 5 bases not matched to a gene; V was cut back by 6 bases and J by 9 bases. The CDR3 extends over 14 amino acids. The chain's CDR3 is CASRRTGGASPLHF. The CDR3 coding sequence is TGTGCCAGCAGGCGGACAGGGGGAGCTTCACCCCTCCACTTT.

J is TRBJ2-7 and V is TRBV14; TRBD2 matches at 10 bases. The CDR3 loop spans 15 amino acids. Germline-derived CDR1 and CDR2 are SGHDN and FVKESK. The trim removed 4 bases at V and 4 bases at J, leaving 7 bases unmatched. CDR3 residues: CASSPPLAGAYEQYF. The CDR3 DNA reads as TGTGCCAGCAGCCCGCCGCTAGCGGGGGCTTACGAGCAGTACTTC.

In its sample, this clonotype was seen many times. The chain links TRBV7-9 to TRBJ1-1; D is uncertain. This CDR3 spans 16 amino acids. Trimming removed 2 bases from V and 1 base from J, with 14 bases in between. Germline CDR1 is SEHNR and CDR2 is FQNEAQ (reference sequence). The DNA for the CDR3 is TGTGCCAGCAGCTTAAGAGGGCAGGTAAAGAACACTGAAGCTTTCTTT. Translated: CASSLRGQVKNTEAFF. The variable domain in full, completed from reference TRBV7-9 and TRBJ1-1, reads DTGVSQNPRHKITKRGQNVTFRCDPISEHNRLYWYRQTLGQGPEFLTYFQNEAQLEKSRLLSDRFSAERPKGSFSTLEIQRTEQGDSAMYLCASSLRGQVKNTEAFFGQGTRLTVV.

This clonotype has only a few counts. This chain's CDR3 is CASSSAPSSYNEQFF. The CDR3, as DNA: TGTGCCAGCAGCTCCGCCCCTAGCTCCTACAATGAGCAGTTCTTC. V and J are TRBV5-4 and TRBJ2-1; D gene ambiguous. Per germline, CDR1 SGHNT and CDR2 YYREEE (reference sequence). The V end lost 3 bases, the J end lost 0 bases, and 10 bases lay between the germline ends. This CDR3 spans 15 amino acids.

The rearrangement links TRBV6-5 to TRBJ1-2; 12 bases line up with TRBD1. Trimming at V came to 6 bases and at J to 8 bases, leaving 10 bases not matched to a gene. Germline values: CDR1 MNHEY, CDR2 SVGAGI. This CDR3 comprises 15 residues. The CDR3 coding sequence is TGTGCCAGCAGCACCGGGACAGGGGGCGTATCCGGCTACACCTTC. Translated, it gives CASSTGTGGVSGYTF.

Ten or more counts support this clonotype. The chain recombines TRBV20-1 with TRBJ1-1; D perhaps matches TRBD1 (5 bases). This CDR3 is 14 amino acids long. Germline assignment: CDR1 DFQATT and CDR2 SNEGSKA (reference sequence). V dropped 2 bases and J dropped 2 bases, with 12 bases sitting between them. CDR3 residues: CSARFMGGNTEAFF. Here the CDR3 DNA reads TGCAGTGCTAGATTTATGGGGGGTAACACTGAAGCTTTCTTT.

The V call is TRBV14, the J call TRBJ2-3; D unresolved. CDR1 SGHDN and CDR2 FVKESK come from the germline V gene. CDR3 length: 14 amino acids. Trimming cost V 4 bases and J 2 bases, with 10 bases left between them. CDR3 bases: TGTGCCAGCAGCCGCGACTTTTCCACAGATACGCAGTATTTT. It is translated as CASSRDFSTDTQYF.

The J gene is TRBJ2-3, the V gene TRBV25-1, with D hard to call. V lost 2 bases, J lost 7 bases, and 7 bases lay in between. The germline CDR1 and CDR2 sequences are MGHDK and SYGVNS. This CDR3 contains 12 residues. The CDR3 loop is CASSEPQNTQYF. As DNA, the CDR3 is TGTGCCAGCAGTGAACCCCAGAATACGCAGTATTTT.

This clonotype was recorded a few times. CDR3: CASSPRQGLNNEQFF. CDR3 sequence (DNA): TGTGCCAGCAGCCCGCGACAGGGGCTAAACAATGAGCAGTTCTTC. This chain connects TRBV3-1 to TRBJ2-1; TRBD1 agrees at 8 bases. Germline CDR1 LGHDT, CDR2 YNNKEL (reference sequence). V gave up 4 bases and J gave up 5 bases; unmatched junction bases: 7. This CDR3 has 15 residues.

The gene calls are TRBV18 and TRBJ2-3; TRBD1 agrees at 9 bases. This CDR3 has 14 amino acids. The V gene end was trimmed by 6 bases and the J gene end by 4 bases; junction bases not matched to a gene: 5. Germline V gene sequence: CDR1 KGHSH, CDR2 LQKENI. The CDR3 sequence is CASSPGQGSDTQYF. The CDR3, as DNA: TGTGCCAGCTCCCCCGGACAGGGGTCAGATACGCAGTATTTT.

V and J are TRBV12-3 or TRBV12-4 and TRBJ1-2; 9 nucleotides align to TRBD1. The CDR3 contains 14 residues. The trim removed 5 bases at V and 9 bases at J, leaving 10 bases unmatched. The CDR3 is CASSQQGASISYTF. Here the CDR3 DNA reads TGTGCCAGCAGTCAACAGGGGGCGAGTATCAGCTACACCTTC.

V is TRBV6-5 and J is TRBJ2-1, with D unresolved. Trimming took 6 bases from V and 1 from J, leaving 13 bases between them. CDR1 and CDR2 from the germline V gene are MNHEY and SVGAGI. CDR3 length equals 15 residues. The CDR3 loop reads CASRRLDLSYNEQFF. DNA of the CDR3: TGTGCCAGCAGAAGGCTAGACTTATCCTACAATGAGCAGTTCTTC.

The sample holds many counts of this clonotype. The chain uses TRBV4-3 and TRBJ1-4; 9 nucleotides line up with TRBD1. CDR3 size: 16 residues. The germline V gene encodes CDR1 LGHNA and CDR2 YSLEER. V lost 0 bases to trimming and J lost 5 bases; unmatched junction nucleotides: 4. The chain's CDR3 is CASSQDRGTGNEKLFF. In DNA, the CDR3 is TGCGCCAGCAGCCAAGATCGTGGGACAGGGAATGAAAAACTGTTTTTT.